This is a list of T cell receptor beta chains from one sample in a study of blood T cell repertoires in COVID-19. TCRdb's copy holds only in-frame clones and misses some; the assay was immunoSEQ multiplex PCR. In the table there are over 200,000 clones, approximately 81% of which are singletons. The sample was PBMCs or T cells enriched from blood (not recorded which). The receptors were sampled from a man between 40 and 49 years old who had recovered from COVID-19. The CDR3 runs from the conserved cysteine through the conserved F or W. Fields, in order: D gene, V gene, clone size, J gene, CDR3 length, CDR3 protein, CDR3 DNA. D genes are given only for firm matches. Size values are once, few and many counts, or a class for expanded clones, and some rows have none.

d_call: -
v_call: TRBV6-5
clone_size: -
j_call: TRBJ1-6
cdr3_length: 14
cdr3_aa: CAISTGTHNSPLHF
cdr3_nt: TGTGCCATCTCTACAGGGACCCATAATTCACCCCTCCACTTT

d_call: -
v_call: TRBV6-5
clone_size: -
j_call: TRBJ2-7
cdr3_length: 15
cdr3_aa: CASSYGAVSSYEQYF
cdr3_nt: TGTGCCAGCAGTTACGGGGCAGTAAGCTCCTACGAGCAGTACTTC

d_call: -
v_call: TRBV5-5
clone_size: -
j_call: TRBJ2-5
cdr3_length: 16
cdr3_aa: CASSSSSWEVEETQYF
cdr3_nt: TGTGCCAGCAGCTCAAGCTCGTGGGAGGTGGAAGAGACCCAGTACTTC

d_call: TRBD1
v_call: TRBV29-1
clone_size: -
j_call: TRBJ2-7
cdr3_length: 15
cdr3_aa: CSVAVVRQGLGEQYF
cdr3_nt: TGCAGCGTTGCAGTAGTAAGACAGGGTTTGGGGGAGCAGTACTTC

d_call: -
v_call: TRBV11-2
clone_size: -
j_call: TRBJ2-5
cdr3_length: 13
cdr3_aa: CASSLGQRETQYF
cdr3_nt: TGTGCCAGCAGCCTAGGCCAGAGGGAGACCCAGTACTTC

d_call: -
v_call: TRBV4-1
clone_size: -
j_call: TRBJ2-1
cdr3_length: 15
cdr3_aa: CASSQQAPTKNEQFF
cdr3_nt: TGCGCCAGCAGCCAACAGGCCCCGACGAAGAATGAGCAGTTCTTC

d_call: -
v_call: TRBV6-2/TRBV6-3
clone_size: -
j_call: TRBJ2-7
cdr3_length: 14
cdr3_aa: CASSYGLNQGEQYF
cdr3_nt: TGTGCCAGCAGTTACGGTTTGAATCAGGGGGAGCAGTACTTC

d_call: -
v_call: TRBV3-1/TRBV3-2
clone_size: -
j_call: TRBJ2-3
cdr3_length: 15
cdr3_aa: CASSQDQGSSDTQYF
cdr3_nt: TGTGCCAGCAGCCAAGACCAGGGGTCGTCAGATACGCAGTATTTT

d_call: -
v_call: TRBV6-1
clone_size: -
j_call: TRBJ2-2
cdr3_length: 14
cdr3_aa: CASSEQGFTGELFF
cdr3_nt: TGTGCCAGCAGTGAACAGGGATTCACCGGGGAGCTGTTTTTT

d_call: -
v_call: TRBV30
clone_size: -
j_call: TRBJ2-7
cdr3_length: 13
cdr3_aa: CAWSLQGRSEQYF
cdr3_nt: TGTGCCTGGAGCCTACAGGGTAGGAGCGAGCAGTACTTC

d_call: TRBD1
v_call: TRBV18
clone_size: -
j_call: TRBJ2-3
cdr3_length: 15
cdr3_aa: CASSPLTGSTDTQYF
cdr3_nt: TGTGCCAGCTCACCCTTGACAGGGAGCACAGATACGCAGTATTTT

d_call: -
v_call: TRBV6-2/TRBV6-3
clone_size: -
j_call: TRBJ1-1
cdr3_length: 15
cdr3_aa: CASSYTPSRGHEAFF
cdr3_nt: TGTGCCAGCAGTTACACACCGTCCAGGGGACATGAAGCTTTCTTT

d_call: -
v_call: TRBV30
clone_size: -
j_call: TRBJ2-3
cdr3_length: 13
cdr3_aa: CAWNREGTDTQYF
cdr3_nt: TGTGCCTGGAACAGGGAAGGGACAGATACGCAGTATTTT

d_call: TRBD2
v_call: TRBV7-9
clone_size: -
j_call: TRBJ2-2
cdr3_length: 17
cdr3_aa: CASSLLASGANTGELFF
cdr3_nt: TGTGCCAGCAGCTTATTGGCTAGCGGAGCGAACACCGGGGAGCTGTTTTTT

d_call: -
v_call: TRBV16
clone_size: -
j_call: TRBJ2-7
cdr3_length: 15
cdr3_aa: CASSHYIWLTYEQYF
cdr3_nt: TGTGCCAGCAGCCATTACATTTGGTTAACCTACGAGCAGTACTTC

d_call: -
v_call: TRBV6-5
clone_size: -
j_call: TRBJ2-1
cdr3_length: 14
cdr3_aa: CASSYMGEAGEQFF
cdr3_nt: TGTGCCAGCAGTTATATGGGGGAGGCAGGTGAGCAGTTCTTC

d_call: -
v_call: TRBV7-8
clone_size: -
j_call: TRBJ1-2
cdr3_length: 16
cdr3_aa: CASRGVEEGSNYGYTF
cdr3_nt: TGTGCCAGCAGGGGTGTGGAAGAGGGTTCCAACTATGGCTACACCTTC

d_call: TRBD1
v_call: TRBV6-2/TRBV6-3
clone_size: few
j_call: TRBJ1-6
cdr3_length: 15
cdr3_aa: CASSYTGQGNSPLHF
cdr3_nt: TGTGCCAGCAGTTACACGGGACAGGGGAATTCACCCCTCCACTTT

d_call: -
v_call: TRBV18
clone_size: -
j_call: TRBJ1-5
cdr3_length: 13
cdr3_aa: CASSSDGNQPQHF
cdr3_nt: TGTGCCAGCTCATCTGACGGGAATCAGCCCCAGCATTTT

d_call: TRBD1
v_call: TRBV2
clone_size: -
j_call: TRBJ2-7
cdr3_length: 16
cdr3_aa: CASRALRDRGLYEQYF
cdr3_nt: TGTGCCAGCAGGGCACTCCGGGACAGGGGGTTATACGAGCAGTACTTC

d_call: TRBD2
v_call: TRBV24-1
clone_size: once
j_call: TRBJ2-3
cdr3_length: 19
cdr3_aa: CATSDQGTSGRTSTDTQYF
cdr3_nt: TGTGCCACCAGTGATCAGGGGACTAGCGGGAGGACGAGCACAGATACGCAGTATTTT

d_call: -
v_call: TRBV9
clone_size: -
j_call: TRBJ2-7
cdr3_length: 14
cdr3_aa: CASSVAFDSYEQYF
cdr3_nt: TGTGCCAGCAGCGTAGCGTTTGATAGCTACGAGCAGTACTTC

d_call: TRBD1
v_call: TRBV10-3
clone_size: -
j_call: TRBJ1-1
cdr3_length: 16
cdr3_aa: CAISERATGANTEAFF
cdr3_nt: TGTGCCATCAGTGAGAGGGCGACAGGGGCGAACACTGAAGCTTTCTTT

d_call: TRBD2
v_call: TRBV4-3
clone_size: -
j_call: TRBJ2-1
cdr3_length: 17
cdr3_aa: CASSQEGETSLYNEQFF
cdr3_nt: TGCGCCAGCAGCCAAGAGGGGGAGACTAGCTTATACAATGAGCAGTTCTTC

d_call: -
v_call: TRBV6-5
clone_size: -
j_call: TRBJ1-2
cdr3_length: 14
cdr3_aa: CASSSPFRGFGYTF
cdr3_nt: TGTGCCAGCAGTTCCCCCTTCAGAGGGTTCGGCTACACCTTC

d_call: TRBD1
v_call: TRBV6-5
clone_size: -
j_call: TRBJ1-1
cdr3_length: 14
cdr3_aa: CASIEGGARTEAFF
cdr3_nt: TGTGCCAGCATCGAAGGGGGCGCGAGGACTGAAGCTTTCTTT

d_call: TRBD1
v_call: TRBV27
clone_size: -
j_call: TRBJ2-7
cdr3_length: 15
cdr3_aa: CASSRYRGSAYEQYF
cdr3_nt: TGTGCCAGCAGTAGATACAGGGGTTCGGCCTACGAGCAGTACTTC

d_call: TRBD2
v_call: TRBV5-1
clone_size: -
j_call: TRBJ2-3
cdr3_length: 18
cdr3_aa: CASSLGLAVIGGTDTQYF
cdr3_nt: TGCGCCAGCAGCTTGGGACTAGCGGTGATCGGGGGCACAGATACGCAGTATTTT

d_call: -
v_call: TRBV28
clone_size: -
j_call: TRBJ2-7
cdr3_length: 15
cdr3_aa: CASTFRLSSRNEQYF
cdr3_nt: TGTGCCAGCACTTTCCGCCTTAGCTCTAGGAACGAGCAGTACTTC